These 3 T cell receptor beta chains were all obtained from the same sample, sequenced in a study of T cells in Graves' hyperthyroidism and ophthalmopathy. The investigators amplified TCR beta CDR3 regions from RNA transcripts. HTBI primers were employed in a first-round RT-PCR of the TCR CDR3. TCRdb called the multiplex PCR reads again in MiXCR, with one record for every CDR3 protein. The repertoire consists of about 600,000 distinct CDR3 sequences, with about a sixth occurring once and the leading ten covering around 3.5%. The source material was blood. The receptors shown here come from a middle-aged woman with Graves' ophthalmopathy.

This clonotype was counted between two and nine times. A read error may produce the germline difference seen at one junction end. This chain uses TRBV6-2 or TRBV6-3 with TRBJ1-1, with D possibly being TRBD1 (5 bases). In germline, CDR1 is MNHEY, CDR2 SVGEGT. The CDR3 totals 15 residues. CDR3 in amino acids: CASSYWGRMNTEAFF. The DNA for the CDR3 is TGTGCCAGCAGCTACTGGGGACGGATGAACACTGAAGCTTTCTTT.

The sample holds many counts of this clonotype. This chain links TRBV10-1 with TRBJ2-3; 13 bases agree with TRBD2. The CDR3 contains 16 residues. CDR1 WNHNN and CDR2 SYGVQD come from the germline V gene (reference sequence). Germline trimming cut 7 bases from V and 2 bases from J; bases unmatched to any gene: 6. The CDR3 region is CASTPGTSGNTDTQYF. As DNA, the CDR3 is TGCGCCAGCACACCCGGGACTAGCGGGAACACAGATACGCAGTATTTT.

This clonotype has at least ten counts. The V and J genes are TRBV3-1 and TRBJ1-6, with a possible D match to TRBD1 (5 bases). Trimming shortened V by 1 base and J by 7 bases, and 17 bases separated the two germline ends. This CDR3 has 17 residues. Per the germline V gene, CDR1 is LGHDT and CDR2 is YNNKEL (reference sequence). In DNA form, the CDR3 reads TGTGCCAGCAGCCAAGGGGAGTGGGCAGGGCGAAATTCACCCCTCCACTTT. Residues: CASSQGEWAGRNSPLHF.